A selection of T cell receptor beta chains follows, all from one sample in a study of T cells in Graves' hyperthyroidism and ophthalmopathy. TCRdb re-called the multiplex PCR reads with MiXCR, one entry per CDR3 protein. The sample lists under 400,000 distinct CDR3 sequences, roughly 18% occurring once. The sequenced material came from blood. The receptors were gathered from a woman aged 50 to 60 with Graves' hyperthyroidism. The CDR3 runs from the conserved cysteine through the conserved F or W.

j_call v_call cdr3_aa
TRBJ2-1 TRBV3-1 CASSRDSSGGDEQFF
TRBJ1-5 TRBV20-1 CSARSGQGAIQPQHF
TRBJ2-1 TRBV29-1 CSVGTSGRREQFF
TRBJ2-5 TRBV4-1 CASSQRAYETQYF
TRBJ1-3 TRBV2 CASSESGESGNTIYF
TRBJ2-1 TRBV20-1 CSASQIPGTRGEQFF
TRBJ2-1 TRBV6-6 CASSYVGTGGYNEQFF
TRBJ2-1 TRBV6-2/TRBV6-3 CASTQGGTAEQFF
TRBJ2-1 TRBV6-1 CASSEAGDFYNEQFF
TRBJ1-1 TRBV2 CASSESGRLGEAFF
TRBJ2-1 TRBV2 CASSDRGYNEQFF
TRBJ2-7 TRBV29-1 CSGRTYYEQYF
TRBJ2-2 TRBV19 CASSLDNTGELFF
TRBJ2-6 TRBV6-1 CASSERVGGSGANVLTF
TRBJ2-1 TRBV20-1 CSARHLHLEEQFF
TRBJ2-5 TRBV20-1 CSASRLTQETQYF
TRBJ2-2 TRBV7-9 CASSIAGTGDTGELFF
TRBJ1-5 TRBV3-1 CASSQGPVSGQPQHF
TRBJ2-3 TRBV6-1 CASTEGNRGPDTQYF
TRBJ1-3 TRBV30 CAWGRRGSGNTIYF
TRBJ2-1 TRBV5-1 CASSLGALSRSYNEQFF
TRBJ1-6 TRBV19 CASSVDRASPLHF
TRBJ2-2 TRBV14 CASSQDWGQGNKNTGELFF
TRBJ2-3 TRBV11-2 CASSLGLASTDTQYF
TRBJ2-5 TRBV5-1 CASSWTSGGQETQYF
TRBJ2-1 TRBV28 CASSLAGNYNEQFF
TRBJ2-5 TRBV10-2 CASSESRQETQYF
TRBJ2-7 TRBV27 CASSGGTGIYEQYF
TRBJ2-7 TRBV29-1 CSVEDYGTGPYEQYF
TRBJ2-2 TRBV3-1 CASSLGFTSTGELFF
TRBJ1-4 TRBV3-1 CASSQELTAINEKLFF
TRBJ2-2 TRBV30 CAWRSSGNRDGELFF
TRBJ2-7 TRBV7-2 CASSLSGAGGAYEQYF
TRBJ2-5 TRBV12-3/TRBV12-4 CASSRAGWGQETQYF
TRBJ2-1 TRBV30 CAWSLDRGMSNEQFF
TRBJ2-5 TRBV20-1 CSARPVGTGIETQYF
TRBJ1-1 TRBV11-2 CASSFMDEAFF
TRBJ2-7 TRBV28 CATTRRGAAYEQYF
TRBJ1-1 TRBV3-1 CASSQVVEQEAFF
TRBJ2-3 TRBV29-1 CSVGVAGVDTQYF
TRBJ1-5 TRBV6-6 CASSYSLKGGNLYNQPQHF
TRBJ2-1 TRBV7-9 CASSLSMLVEDEQFF
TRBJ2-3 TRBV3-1 CASSPPGLGQDTQYF
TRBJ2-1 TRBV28 CAICSGRNEQFF
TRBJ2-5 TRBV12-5 CASGRTGGGETQYF
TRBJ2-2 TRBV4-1 CASSVLSPGTSGGVNTGELFF
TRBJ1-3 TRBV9 CASSVEPGGHRNTIYF